The entry below gives a single T cell receptor beta chain sequence along with its context. Antigen specificity is unknown. This sample was taken from a study of response to subunit inactivated influenza vaccine. Overall study results and limits: A suggestion made by the authors is that each seasonal influenza vaccination recruits few new T cells.

TCRdb passed the RT-PCR reads through MiXCR, listing each CDR3 protein once. The sample consists of hundreds of thousands of distinct CDR3 sequences, 10% to 15% of them appearing once. Germline values: CDR1 SGHRS, CDR2 YFSETQ. The ends lost 2 bases at V and 4 bases at J; junction bases unmatched: 5. The CDR3 totals 15 residues. The chain employs TRBV5-1 and TRBJ1-1, with 10 bases identical to TRBD1. The TCR was taken from a man in his fifties or sixties who received an inactivated influenza vaccine. Specimen: PBMCs from blood, collected on the day of vaccination. The CDR3 is CASSFPGQGITEAFF. In DNA form, the CDR3 reads TGCGCCAGCAGCTTTCCGGGACAGGGGATCACTGAAGCTTTCTTT.